Each of the 31 T cell receptor beta chains below was sequenced from the same sample in a study of post-analysis software for immune sequencing data. TCR beta cDNA libraries had unique molecular identifiers. TCRdb re-analysed the PCR reads in MiXCR, keeping a single row per CDR3 protein. The profile shows more than 500,000 distinct CDR3 sequences, roughly 34% of them singletons. Their antigens remain unidentified. Broader study findings: Relative to controls, patients had five TRBV segments at higher frequency, with TRBV5-6, TRBV5-1 and TRBV20-1 among these.

The sample consisted of blood. The receptors were gathered from a girl under 18 with multiple sclerosis.

This chain uses TRBV18 with TRBJ2-4, with TRBD1 matching 8 bases. The J segment lost 0 bases and the V segment lost 6 bases, leaving 10 bases of the junction unmatched. The CDR3 contains 17 residues. CDR1 is KGHSH and CDR2 is LQKENI in the germline V gene. CDR3: CASSPLDRVIAKNIQYF. The DNA of the CDR3 is TGTGCCAGCTCGCCCTTGGACAGGGTGATAGCCAAAAACATTCAGTACTTC.

This clonotype occurred a few times. The gene calls are TRBV12-3 or TRBV12-4 and TRBJ2-1; D assignment may be TRBD1 or TRBD2 (6 bases each). The CDR3 sequence is 12 residues long. Trimming pared 6 bases from V and 8 bases from J, leaving 11 bases between. CDR3 DNA sequence: TGTGCCAGCAGATTGGAGGGGGATGAGCAGTTCTTC. It translates to CASRLEGDEQFF.

The chain joins TRBV7-9 to TRBJ2-3, with D maybe TRBD1 (6 bases). The CDR3 covers 15 residues. From germline, CDR1 is SEHNR and CDR2 FQNEAQ (reference sequence). The V gene lost 5 bases and the J gene lost 3 bases, with 15 bases spanning the gap. CDR3 sequence (DNA): TGTGCCAGCAGCCCCGGGACATGGGGAACAGATACGCAGTATTTT. It is translated as CASSPGTWGTDTQYF.

The chain has TRBV4-2 and TRBJ2-3; TRBD1 matches at 11 bases. The V gene's germline CDR1 is LGHNA and CDR2 YNFKEQ. The V segment lost 0 bases and the J segment 5 bases; nucleotides outside the gene matches: 4. The CDR3 is 16 residues long. The CDR3 sequence is CASSQDRTGGRDTQYF. The CDR3 coding sequence is TGTGCCAGCAGCCAAGATAGGACAGGGGGCAGAGATACGCAGTATTTT.

The chain carries TRBV4-1 and TRBJ1-6; possibly TRBD1 for D (5 bases). Germline values: CDR1 MGHRA, CDR2 YSYEKL. The length of the CDR3 is 16 residues. The ends were cut back, 6 bases at V and 5 bases at J, with 17 bases in the middle. The CDR3 DNA reads TGCGCCAGCAGTAATACCGGGACGGCAGATAATTCACCCCTCCACTTT. Protein: CASSNTGTADNSPLHF.

This clonotype was seen only once. The rearrangement uses TRBV5-1 and TRBJ2-1, with TRBD1 as a possible D gene (6 bases). Germline lookup yields CDR1 SGHRS and CDR2 YFSETQ. V dropped 1 base and J dropped 15 bases, with 14 bases sitting between them. The CDR3 totals 12 residues. The CDR3 here is CASSLNRDILFF. In DNA form, the CDR3 reads TGCGCCAGCAGCTTGAACAGGGATATTCTGTTCTTC.

J is TRBJ2-1 and V is TRBV6-5; D is undetermined. The CDR3 is made up of 12 amino acids. Trimming cost V 1 base and J 13 bases, with 11 bases left between them. The germline CDR1 and CDR2 sequences are MNHEY and SVGAGI. The CDR3 region has the DNA TGTGCCAGCAGTTACTTAGGAGAGACCCAGTTCTTC. Residues: CASSYLGETQFF.

The chain links TRBV11-1 to TRBJ2-5; weak D call: TRBD1 (6 bases). Trimming left V 5 bases short and J 1 base short, with 14 bases between. Looked up from germline, CDR1 is SGHAT and CDR2 is FQDESV (reference sequence). The CDR3 runs to 15 residues. The CDR3 spells CASSPQGQSQETQYF. The CDR3 nucleotides are TGTGCCAGCAGCCCCCAGGGGCAGTCCCAAGAGACCCAGTACTTC.

This clonotype was recorded a few times. The chain has TRBV4-1 and TRBJ1-2, with D unresolved. The germline V and J ends were trimmed by 5 bases and 1 base, with 14 bases remaining between them. Per germline, CDR1 MGHRA and CDR2 YSYEKL. The CDR3 is made up of 15 amino acids. DNA of the CDR3: TGCGCCAGCAGCGATGAGGTGGATTTTAACTATGGCTACACCTTC. Encoded protein: CASSDEVDFNYGYTF.

The chain carries TRBV12-3 or TRBV12-4 and TRBJ1-1; possibly TRBD1 for D (6 bases). V was trimmed by 1 base and J by 0 bases, leaving 12 bases between them. The CDR3 runs to 16 residues. The CDR3 sequence is CASSLGRGGLNTEAFF. CDR3 DNA sequence: TGTGCCAGCAGTTTAGGACGAGGGGGGCTGAACACTGAAGCTTTCTTT.

The J gene is TRBJ2-5, the V gene TRBV20-1; 9 bases agree with TRBD2. This CDR3 is 17 amino acids long. The ends lost 1 base at V and 4 bases at J; junction bases unmatched: 13. Germline V CDR1 and CDR2: DFQATT, SNEGSKA (reference sequence). The CDR3 DNA reads TGCAGTGCTAGAGGTTTTGGGCGGGGGGGGTCTTTAGAGACCCAGTACTTC. It translates to CSARGFGRGGSLETQYF.

Turning to this clonotype: Since a much larger clone is just one base distant, this may be a read error. The chain combines TRBV29-1 with TRBJ2-7; 7 bases fit TRBD1. This CDR3 spans 11 amino acids. Unmatched junction bases numbered 0, after V lost 4 bases and J lost 3 bases. Germline CDR1 and CDR2: SQVTM and ANQGSEA. The CDR3 bases are TGCAGCGTTGGGGACAGCTACGAGCAGTACTTC. Translated: CSVGDSYEQYF.

In this sample, this clonotype turned up a few times. The chain recombines TRBV7-8 with TRBJ2-7, with 7 positions matching TRBD1. The CDR3 is 13 residues long. Germline V lookup: CDR1 SGHVS, CDR2 FQNEAQ. Losses at the gene ends were 4 bases for V and 11 bases for J; bases not matched to a gene: 11. CDR3 coding DNA: TGTGCCAGCAGCTCACAGGGGCGTCCTGGAAAGTACTTC. It codes for CASSSQGRPGKYF.

V is TRBV9 and J is TRBJ2-3; 10 nucleotides align to TRBD2. The CDR3 contains 16 residues. Germline V gene lookup returns CDR1 SGDLS and CDR2 YYNGEE. Trimming at V came to 1 base and at J to 6 bases, leaving 8 bases not matched to a gene. Here the CDR3 DNA reads TGTGCCAGCAGCGTATCTAGCGGGGGCACGTGGGATACGCAGTATTTT. Translated, it gives CASSVSSGGTWDTQYF.

This sequence joins TRBV20-1 and TRBJ1-1, with D unclear. This CDR3 comprises 12 residues. With 1 base removed from V and 3 bases from J, the gap between germline ends came to 6 bases. CDR1 and CDR2 (germline): DFQATT, SNEGSKA (reference sequence). CDR3 amino acids: CSARGSDTEAFF. CDR3 in DNA: TGCAGTGCTAGAGGTAGTGACACTGAAGCTTTCTTT.

Concerning this clonotype: At one end, the junction sequence differs from germline, possibly due to a read error. The chain links TRBV20-1 to TRBJ2-5; 9 nucleotides agree with TRBD1. Near its end, the DNA agrees better with TRBJ2-7, so the J call may be wrong. Germline values: CDR1 DFQATT, CDR2 SNEGSKA (reference sequence). The CDR3 sequence is 15 residues long. The CDR3 DNA follows: TGCAGTACTAGACACGACCTGGGACAGGGATACGAGCAGTACTTC. It is translated as CSTRHDLGQGYEQYF.

This clonotype was counted a few times. The CDR3 here is CSARERGGSGETQYF. The CDR3 DNA reads as TGCAGTGCTAGAGAGCGGGGGGGCAGTGGAGAGACCCAGTACTTC. The gene calls are TRBV20-1 and TRBJ2-5, with 9 nucleotides matching TRBD2. CDR3 length equals 15 residues. Germline V gene data show CDR1 as DFQATT and CDR2 as SNEGSKA (reference sequence). The ends lost 0 bases at V and 4 bases at J; junction bases unmatched: 6.

Worth noting for this clonotype: The junction shows a germline mismatch at one end, possibly a read error. The chain is built from TRBV20-1 and TRBJ2-5; 7 bases match TRBD2. This CDR3 spans 15 amino acids. The germline V gene has CDR1 DFQATT and CDR2 SNEGSKA (reference sequence). The CDR3 loop is CNARVPTSTQETQYF. In nucleotides, the CDR3 is TGCAATGCTAGAGTACCGACTAGCACCCAAGAGACCCAGTACTTC.

The table lists this clonotype with a count of one. The junction does not match germline at one end; this may be a read error. This sequence joins TRBV5-1 and TRBJ2-1, with TRBD1 as a possible D gene (5 bases). Germline V gene data show CDR1 as SGHRS and CDR2 as YFSETQ. The CDR3 is made up of 14 amino acids. In DNA form, the CDR3 reads TGCGCCAGCAGCCGGCCTTCCAGGGTCCGTAGGCAGGTCTTC. Protein sequence: CASSRPSRVRRQVF. Full variable domain (missing parts from reference TRBV5-1 and TRBJ2-1): KAGVTQTPRYLIKTRGQQVTLSCSPISGHRSVSWYQQTPGQGLQFLFEYFSETQRNKGNFPGRFSGRQFSNSRSEMNVSTLELGDSALYLCASSRPSRVRRQVFGPGTRLTVL.

A single count supports this clonotype. The J gene is TRBJ2-4, the V gene TRBV6-1; 7 positions match TRBD1. The DNA end is more similar to TRBJ2-7, so the J call may be wrong. Germline CDR1 is MNHNS and CDR2 is SASEGT. This CDR3 is built from 12 residues. DNA for the CDR3: TGTGCCAGCAGCGGGACAGACTACGAGCAGTACTTC. Amino acid sequence: CASSGTDYEQYF.

Regarding this clonotype: A much larger clone differs from this one at a single base, so this may be a read error. The chain uses TRBV29-1 and TRBJ2-7, with a weak D call TRBD1 (5 bases). V was clipped by 1 base and J by 5 bases, with 15 bases between them. The CDR3 is 14 residues long. Germline V gives CDR1 SQVTM, CDR2 ANQGSEA. CDR3: CSVEGYGHHNEQYF. For the CDR3, the DNA is TGCAGCGTTGAAGGGTACGGACATCACAACGAGCAGTACTTC.

V and J are TRBV6-5 and TRBJ2-5; D gene uncertain. The J call may not be correct, given that the DNA end is closer to TRBJ2-7. Germline V lookup: CDR1 MNHEY, CDR2 SVGAGI. CDR3 size: 14 residues. CDR3 sequence reads: CASRPTRLTYEQYV. Here the CDR3 DNA reads TGTGCCAGCAGACCCACAAGGTTGACCTACGAGCAGTACGTC.

This clonotype was seen a few times. Here the CDR3 reads CASSLASSLEEQYF. The DNA of the CDR3 is TGTGCCAGCAGCTTAGCGAGCTCCTTGGAAGAGCAGTACTTC. The chain joins TRBV11-2 to TRBJ2-7; D gene uncertain. This CDR3 spans 14 amino acids. The V gene's germline CDR1 is SGHAT and CDR2 FQNNGV. Trimming left V 1 base short and J 7 bases short, with 14 bases between.

This clonotype was recorded a few times. The genes are TRBV24-1 and TRBJ2-6; 8 nucleotides agree with TRBD1. The germline V gene has CDR1 KGHDR and CDR2 SFDVKD. Unmatched junction bases numbered 13, after V lost 4 bases and J lost 0 bases. The CDR3 has 20 amino acids. CDR3 sequence: CATSDPSGTGSLSGANVLTF. In DNA, the CDR3 is TGTGCCACCAGTGACCCCTCCGGGACAGGTTCCCTCTCTGGGGCCAACGTCCTGACTTTC.

This chain joins TRBV29-1 and TRBJ1-1, with 7 nucleotides matching TRBD1. With 5 bases clipped from V and 1 base from J, the junction kept 4 bases outside the gene matches. Germline CDR1 SQVTM, CDR2 ANQGSEA. This CDR3 has 13 residues. In nucleotides, the CDR3 is TGCAGCGTTAACAGGGGTACGAACACTGAAGCTTTCTTT. Protein sequence: CSVNRGTNTEAFF.

A few counts support this clonotype. V is TRBV14 and J is TRBJ1-2; D call uncertain. The germline V gene has CDR1 SGHDN and CDR2 FVKESK. V was clipped by 0 bases and J by 4 bases, with 12 bases between them. The CDR3 spans 15 residues. The CDR3, as DNA: TGTGCCAGCAGCCAAGATCGAGAGGGCGTCTATGGCTACACCTTC. Encoded protein: CASSQDREGVYGYTF. The full variable domain, completed using reference TRBV14 and TRBJ1-2, is EAGVTQFPSHSVIEKGQTVTLRCDPISGHDNLYWYRRVMGKEIKFLLHFVKESKQDESGMPNNRFLAERTGGTYSTLKVQPAELEDSGVYFCASSQDREGVYGYTFGSGTRLTVV.

As for this clonotype: A much larger clonotype is one base distant, so this may be a read error. This chain connects TRBV29-1 to TRBJ1-2, with D maybe TRBD1 (5 bases). Germline V lookup: CDR1 SQVTM, CDR2 ANQGSEA. Trimming left V 7 bases short and J 6 bases short, with 21 bases between. The CDR3 covers 14 residues. CDR3 DNA: TGCAGCGCCGAAGGGCGGGGGAGTCGACATGGCTACACCTTC. Translation gives CSAEGRGSRHGYTF.

This clonotype was counted only a few times. The chain recombines TRBV7-9 with TRBJ2-1, with no clear D. V lost 5 bases to trimming and J lost 10 bases, with 12 bases between them. CDR1 and CDR2 (germline): SEHNR, FQNEAQ (reference sequence). The CDR3 covers 12 residues. In nucleotides, the CDR3 is TGTGCCAGCAGCCAAGGTACTCGGGAGCAGTTCTTC. Amino acid sequence: CASSQGTREQFF. The entire variable domain, with the rest obtained from reference TRBV7-9 and TRBJ2-1, is as follows: DTGVSQNPRHKITKRGQNVTFRCDPISEHNRLYWYRQTLGQGPEFLTYFQNEAQLEKSRLLSDRFSAERPKGSFSTLEIQRTEQGDSAMYLCASSQGTREQFFGPGTRLTVL.

The rearrangement joins TRBV20-1 to TRBJ2-7; 10 nucleotides line up with TRBD2. The closer fit of TRBJ2-5 to the DNA end suggests the J call may be wrong. CDR3 length: 14 amino acids. The germline V gene has CDR1 DFQATT and CDR2 SNEGSKA (reference sequence). The CDR3 loop reads CSASPSGGLGTQYF. As DNA, the CDR3 is TGCAGTGCTAGTCCTAGCGGGGGTCTCGGGACCCAGTACTTC.

This clonotype has a handful of counts. The chain is built from TRBV25-1 and TRBJ2-1; TRBD1 aligns across 7 bases. Germline trimming cut 6 bases from V and 7 bases from J; bases unmatched to any gene: 18. The CDR3 length is 17 residues. Germline CDR1 MGHDK, CDR2 SYGVNS. CDR3 sequence: CASRATSRGLLSNEQFF. The CDR3 DNA is TGTGCCAGCAGGGCCACCTCAAGGGGGCTCTTGTCGAATGAGCAGTTCTTC.

This clonotype turned up a few times. A read error is possible here, since a much larger clone lies one base away. The rearrangement joins TRBV6-5 to TRBJ2-5, with D perhaps being TRBD1 or TRBD2 (6 bases each). The J call may be incorrect, as the DNA end agrees better with TRBJ2-1. Germline V gene sequence: CDR1 MNHEY, CDR2 SVGAGI. This CDR3 region has 15 residues. CDR3: CASSYRGDPGETQFF. The CDR3 coding sequence is TGTGCCAGCAGTTACAGGGGGGATCCGGGGGAGACCCAGTTCTTC.